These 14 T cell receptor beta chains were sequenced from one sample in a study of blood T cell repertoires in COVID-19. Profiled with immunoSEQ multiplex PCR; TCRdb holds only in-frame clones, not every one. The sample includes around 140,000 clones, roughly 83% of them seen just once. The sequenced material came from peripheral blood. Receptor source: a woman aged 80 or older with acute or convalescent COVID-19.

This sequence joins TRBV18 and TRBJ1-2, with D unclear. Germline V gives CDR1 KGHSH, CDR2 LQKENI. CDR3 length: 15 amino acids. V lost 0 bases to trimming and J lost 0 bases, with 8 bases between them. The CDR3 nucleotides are TGTGCCAGCTCACCACCAGCCCGAGCTAACTATGGCTACACCTTC. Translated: CASSPPARANYGYTF.

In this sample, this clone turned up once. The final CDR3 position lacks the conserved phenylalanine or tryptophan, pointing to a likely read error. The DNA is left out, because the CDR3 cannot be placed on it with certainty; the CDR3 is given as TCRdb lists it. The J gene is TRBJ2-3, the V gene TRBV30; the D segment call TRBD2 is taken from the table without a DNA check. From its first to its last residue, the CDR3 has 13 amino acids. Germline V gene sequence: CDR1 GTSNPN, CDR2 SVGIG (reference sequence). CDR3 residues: CAWSPGLAGDLRL.

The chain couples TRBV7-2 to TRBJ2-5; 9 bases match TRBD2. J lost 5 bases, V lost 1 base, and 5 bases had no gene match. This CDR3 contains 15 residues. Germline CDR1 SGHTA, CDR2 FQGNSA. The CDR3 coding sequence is TGTGCCAGCAGCTTAGGTCAGGCGGGGGGGGAGACCCAGTACTTC. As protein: CASSLGQAGGETQYF.

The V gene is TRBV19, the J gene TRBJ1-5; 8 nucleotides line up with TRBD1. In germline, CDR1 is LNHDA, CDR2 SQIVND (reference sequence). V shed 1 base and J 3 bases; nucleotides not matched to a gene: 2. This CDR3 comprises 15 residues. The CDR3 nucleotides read TGTGCCAGTAGTATAGGGACAGGGAACAATCAGCCCCAGCATTTT. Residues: CASSIGTGNNQPQHF.

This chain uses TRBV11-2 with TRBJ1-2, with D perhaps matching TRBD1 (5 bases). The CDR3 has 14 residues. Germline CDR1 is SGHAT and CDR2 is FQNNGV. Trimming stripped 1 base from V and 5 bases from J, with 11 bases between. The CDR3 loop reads CASSLAGSGYGYTF. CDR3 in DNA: TGTGCCAGCAGCTTAGCCGGCTCAGGGTATGGCTACACCTTC.

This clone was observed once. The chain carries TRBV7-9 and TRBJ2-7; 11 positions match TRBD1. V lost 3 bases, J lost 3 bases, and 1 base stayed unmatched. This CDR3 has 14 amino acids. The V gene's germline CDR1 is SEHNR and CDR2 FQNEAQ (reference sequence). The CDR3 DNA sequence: TGTGCCAGCAGCTTGGGACAGGGGGTCTACGAGCAGTACTTC. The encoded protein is CASSLGQGVYEQYF. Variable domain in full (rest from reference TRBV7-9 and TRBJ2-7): DTGVSQNPRHKITKRGQNVTFRCDPISEHNRLYWYRQTLGQGPEFLTYFQNEAQLEKSRLLSDRFSAERPKGSFSTLEIQRTEQGDSAMYLCASSLGQGVYEQYFGPGTRLTVT.

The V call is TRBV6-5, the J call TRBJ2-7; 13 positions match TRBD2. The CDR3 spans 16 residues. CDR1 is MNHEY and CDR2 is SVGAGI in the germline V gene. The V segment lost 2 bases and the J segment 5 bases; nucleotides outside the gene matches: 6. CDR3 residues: CASSYPGLAGVNEQYF. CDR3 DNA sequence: TGTGCCAGCAGTTACCCTGGACTAGCGGGAGTAAACGAGCAGTACTTC.

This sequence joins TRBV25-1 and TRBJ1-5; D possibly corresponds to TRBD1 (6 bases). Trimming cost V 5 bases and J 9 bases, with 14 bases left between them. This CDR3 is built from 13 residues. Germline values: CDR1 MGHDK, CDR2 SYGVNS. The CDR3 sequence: CASSPQGNLPQHF. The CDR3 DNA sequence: TGTGCCAGCAGTCCACAGGGAAATTTGCCCCAGCATTTT. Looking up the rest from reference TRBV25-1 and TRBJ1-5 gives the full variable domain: EADIYQTPRYLVIGTGKKITLECSQTMGHDKMYWYQQDPGMELHLIHYSYGVNSTEKGDLSSESTVSRIRTEHFPLTLESARPSHTSQYLCASSPQGNLPQHFGDGTRLSIL.

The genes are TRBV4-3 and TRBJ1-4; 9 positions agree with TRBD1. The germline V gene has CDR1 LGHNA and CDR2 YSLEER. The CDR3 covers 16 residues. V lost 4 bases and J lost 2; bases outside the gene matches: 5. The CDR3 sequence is CASSPRTGVTNEKLFF. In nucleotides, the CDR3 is TGCGCCAGCAGCCCGCGGACAGGGGTTACTAATGAAAAACTGTTTTTT.

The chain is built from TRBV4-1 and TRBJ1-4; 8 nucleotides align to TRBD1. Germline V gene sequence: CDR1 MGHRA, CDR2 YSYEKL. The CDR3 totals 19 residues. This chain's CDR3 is CERQGHRPALVPTNEKLFF. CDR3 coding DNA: TGCGAACGACAGGGGCATCGCCCGGCATTGGTGCCAACTAATGAAAAACTGTTTTTT.

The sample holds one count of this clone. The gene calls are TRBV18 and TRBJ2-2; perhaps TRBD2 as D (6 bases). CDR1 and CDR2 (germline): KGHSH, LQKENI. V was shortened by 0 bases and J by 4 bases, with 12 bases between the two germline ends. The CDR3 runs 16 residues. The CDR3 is CASSPPAGRGTGELFF. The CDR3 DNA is TGTGCCAGCTCACCACCCGCGGGGCGCGGCACCGGGGAGCTGTTTTTT.

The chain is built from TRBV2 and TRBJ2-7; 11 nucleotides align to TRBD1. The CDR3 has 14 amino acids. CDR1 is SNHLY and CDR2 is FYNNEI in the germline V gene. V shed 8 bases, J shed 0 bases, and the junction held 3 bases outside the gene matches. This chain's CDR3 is CASRTGGASYEQYF. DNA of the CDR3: TGTGCCAGCCGGACAGGGGGCGCCTCCTACGAGCAGTACTTC. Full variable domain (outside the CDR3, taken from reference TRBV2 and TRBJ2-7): EPEVTQTPSHQVTQMGQEVILRCVPISNHLYFYWYRQILGQKVEFLVSFYNNEISEKSEIFDDQFSVERPDGSNFTLKIRSTKLEDSAMYFCASRTGGASYEQYFGPGTRLTVT.

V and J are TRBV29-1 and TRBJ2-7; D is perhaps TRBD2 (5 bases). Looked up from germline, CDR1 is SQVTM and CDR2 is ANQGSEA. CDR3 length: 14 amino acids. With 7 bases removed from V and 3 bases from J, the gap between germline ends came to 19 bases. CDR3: CSAVRGQSSYEQYF. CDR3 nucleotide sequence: TGCAGCGCCGTCCGAGGGCAGTCAAGCTACGAGCAGTACTTC.

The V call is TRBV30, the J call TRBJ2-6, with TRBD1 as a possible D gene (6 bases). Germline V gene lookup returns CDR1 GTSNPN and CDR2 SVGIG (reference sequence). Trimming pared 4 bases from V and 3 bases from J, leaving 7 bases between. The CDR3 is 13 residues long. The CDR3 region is CAWTGVGANVLTF. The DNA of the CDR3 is TGTGCCTGGACAGGGGTTGGGGCCAACGTCCTGACTTTC.